A single sample is the source of the 24 T cell receptor beta chains below, sequenced in a study of blood T cell repertoires in COVID-19. Sequencing used immunoSEQ multiplex PCR; TCRdb keeps in-frame clones, though not all of them. The sample consists of around 200,000 clones, approximately 90% of them appearing once. Sequencing was carried out using PBMCs or T cells enriched from blood (not recorded which). These receptor sequences come from a man aged 25 to 40 who had recovered from COVID-19.

This clone was counted once. V is TRBV21-1 and J is TRBJ2-1; whether TRBD2, the table's D call, matches the DNA was not checked. TRBV21-1 is noted as a pseudogene. CDR3 length equals 15 residues. In nucleotides, the CDR3 is TGTGCCAGCAGCAAAGCGGCTAGCGGGGACAATGAGCAGTTCTTC. This sequence encodes CASSKAASGDNEQFF.

The chain employs TRBV12-3 or TRBV12-4 and TRBJ2-1; 9 bases agree with TRBD1. J gave up 9 bases and V 8 bases, and 5 bases lay outside the gene matches. The CDR3 loop spans 12 amino acids. The CDR3 region has the DNA TGTGCCAGCTGGACAGGGGTGACTGAGCAGTTCTTC. Encoded protein: CASWTGVTEQFF.

The chain uses TRBV7-8 and TRBJ1-2, with TRBD1 matching over 7 bases. Germline V gives CDR1 SGHVS, CDR2 FQNEAQ. There are 17 residues in the CDR3. V lost 2 bases, J lost 4 bases, and 13 bases stayed unmatched. The CDR3 bases are TGTGCCAGCAGCTTACCTGCAGGAGGGGGCGTCGGCTATGGCTACACCTTC. Translation: CASSLPAGGGVGYGYTF.

The chain uses TRBV25-1 and TRBJ2-3; D perhaps matches TRBD2 (5 bases). CDR1 is MGHDK and CDR2 is SYGVNS in the germline V gene. The CDR3 covers 14 residues. V dropped 3 bases and J dropped 3 bases, with 10 bases sitting between them. In DNA, the CDR3 is TGTGCCAGCAGTGATACCCGCGGGACAGATACGCAGTATTTT. As protein: CASSDTRGTDTQYF.

This clone was detected once. This chain connects TRBV7-2 to TRBJ1-3; 7 bases align to TRBD1. Trimming took 1 base from V and 0 from J; bases not matched to a gene: 3. The germline gives CDR1 SGHTA, CDR2 FQGNSA. There are 16 residues in the CDR3. The chain's CDR3 is CASSLGDRVSGNTIYF. In DNA, the CDR3 is TGTGCCAGCAGCTTAGGTGACAGGGTCTCTGGAAACACCATATATTTT.

The rearrangement joins TRBV10-2 to TRBJ2-5; 7 bases are shared with TRBD1. The germline gives CDR1 WSHSY, CDR2 SAAADI. The CDR3 contains 13 residues. J was trimmed by 2 bases and V by 5 bases; bases with no gene match: 2. The DNA for the CDR3 is TGCGCCAGCAGTCGGGACAGTCAAGAGACCCAGTACTTC. Translation gives CASSRDSQETQYF.

The chain employs TRBV6-5 and TRBJ1-6, with 10 nucleotides matching TRBD1. The CDR3 covers 16 residues. Losses at the gene ends were 3 bases for V and 7 bases for J; bases not matched to a gene: 6. CDR1 is MNHEY, CDR2 SVGAGI, per germline. CDR3 amino acids: CASSYRWGQGNSPLHF. In DNA form, the CDR3 reads TGTGCCAGCAGTTATAGATGGGGACAGGGGAATTCACCCCTCCACTTT.

This sequence joins TRBV11-3 and TRBJ2-3, with D tentatively TRBD1 (6 bases). This CDR3 comprises 14 residues. CDR1 SGHNT and CDR2 YENEEA come from the germline V gene. V was trimmed by 6 bases and J by 4 bases, leaving 14 bases between them. CDR3 DNA sequence: TGTGCCAGCAGTCACAGGGTAGGCGCAGATACGCAGTATTTT. The encoded protein is CASSHRVGADTQYF.

The CDR3: CSVEVPLSYEQYF. The CDR3 DNA follows: TGCAGCGTTGAAGTTCCACTGTCCTACGAGCAGTACTTC. This rearrangement joins TRBV29-1 to TRBJ2-7; D uncertain. This CDR3 spans 13 amino acids. V lost 1 base and J lost 1, with 8 bases in between. Germline assignment: CDR1 SQVTM and CDR2 ANQGSEA.

The gene calls are TRBV29-1 and TRBJ2-7; maybe TRBD1 (5 bases). The CDR3 spans 11 residues. With 4 bases removed from V and 3 bases from J, the gap between germline ends came to 7 bases. The germline V gene has CDR1 SQVTM and CDR2 ANQGSEA. The CDR3 protein is CSVGTLYEQYF. CDR3 coding DNA: TGCAGCGTTGGGACACTCTACGAGCAGTACTTC.

This clone was observed a single time. V and J are TRBV2 and TRBJ2-7; D may be TRBD1 (5 bases). This CDR3 has 14 residues. V lost 3 bases to trimming and J lost 4 bases, with 13 bases between them. Germline V lookup: CDR1 SNHLY, CDR2 FYNNEI. The chain's CDR3 is CASSDPRTPYEQYF. The CDR3 nucleotides read TGTGCCAGCAGTGACCCCAGGACACCTTACGAGCAGTACTTC.

V usage is TRBV27 and J usage is TRBJ2-1; 11 positions agree with TRBD1. Per the germline V gene, CDR1 is MNHEY and CDR2 is SMNVEV (reference sequence). Germline trimming cut 1 base from V and 4 bases from J; bases unmatched to any gene: 3. The CDR3 is 16 amino acids. The CDR3 loop is CASSLWGQGVYNEQFF. The DNA of the CDR3 is TGTGCCAGCAGTTTATGGGGACAGGGGGTTTACAATGAGCAGTTCTTC.

This sequence joins TRBV7-9 and TRBJ2-3; 9 bases map to TRBD1. Germline trimming cut 5 bases from V and 3 bases from J; bases unmatched to any gene: 6. Germline V gene lookup returns CDR1 SEHNR and CDR2 FQNEAQ (reference sequence). This CDR3 region has 15 residues. In DNA form, the CDR3 reads TGTGCCAGCAGCCTCGGGACAGGGTGGACAGATACGCAGTATTTT. Its protein product is CASSLGTGWTDTQYF.

The J gene is TRBJ2-7, the V gene TRBV11-2; TRBD2 matches 8 bases. Germline CDR1 reads SGHAT; CDR2 reads FQNNGV. This CDR3 has 18 residues. Germline trimming cut 5 bases from V and 4 bases from J; bases unmatched to any gene: 19. CDR3 nucleotide sequence: TGTGCCAGCAGCCTACGACTGACCAGCGGGAGTCTCGTTTACGAGCAGTACTTC. Amino acid sequence: CASSLRLTSGSLVYEQYF. Using reference TRBV11-2 and TRBJ2-7 for the parts outside the CDR3, the full variable domain is EAGVAQSPRYKIIEKRQSVAFWCNPISGHATLYWYQQILGQGPKLLIQFQNNGVVDDSQLPKDRFSAERLKGVDSTLKIQPAKLEDSAVYLCASSLRLTSGSLVYEQYFGPGTRLTVT.

The CDR3 bases are TGCGCCAGCAGTCCATTACCGGGACAGGGCCTAGCTAACTATGGCTACACCTTC. The encoded protein is CASSPLPGQGLANYGYTF. The rearrangement links TRBV10-2 to TRBJ1-2; TRBD1 agrees at 9 bases. J lost 0 bases, V lost 5 bases, and 13 bases had no gene match. Germline CDR1 WSHSY, CDR2 SAAADI. This CDR3 is built from 18 residues.

The V gene is TRBV5-5, the J gene TRBJ2-7; D remains ambiguous. V was pared by 0 bases and J by 0 bases, with 10 bases between. The length of the CDR3 is 15 residues. From germline, CDR1 is SGHKS and CDR2 YYEKEE (reference sequence). CDR3 in amino acids: CASSLADTASYEQYF. As DNA, the CDR3 is TGTGCCAGCAGCTTGGCCGACACCGCCTCCTACGAGCAGTACTTC.

The rearrangement joins TRBV6-1 to TRBJ2-5; D uncertain. This CDR3 is built from 15 residues. CDR1 is MNHNS, CDR2 SASEGT, per germline. With 0 bases removed from V and 10 bases from J, the gap between germline ends came to 18 bases. CDR3 sequence: CASSEALSPVLVQYF. The CDR3 DNA reads TGTGCCAGCAGTGAAGCCCTGAGCCCCGTATTAGTCCAGTACTTC.

The gene calls are TRBV25-1 and TRBJ2-7; 9 bases are shared with TRBD1. V was pared by 3 bases and J by 1 base, with 13 bases of the junction left unmatched. The CDR3 is 18 amino acids. Germline V lookup: CDR1 MGHDK, CDR2 SYGVNS. CDR3 sequence reads: CASSDLPGGTGKSYEQYF. The CDR3 coding sequence is TGTGCCAGCAGTGACTTACCCGGGGGGACAGGGAAATCCTACGAGCAGTACTTC.

The chain joins TRBV9 to TRBJ1-2, with D maybe TRBD1 (5 bases). The CDR3 runs to 14 residues. The germline CDR1 and CDR2 sequences are SGDLS and YYNGEE. Trimming cost V 0 bases and J 7 bases, with 13 bases left between them. The CDR3 reads CASSVGAGGSGYTF. CDR3 bases: TGTGCCAGCAGCGTAGGGGCCGGGGGGAGTGGCTACACCTTC.

The rearrangement uses TRBV11-2 and TRBJ2-7, with a possible D match to TRBD2 (6 bases). The CDR3 extends over 13 amino acids. The V end was cut by 5 bases, the J end by 3 bases, with 11 bases between. Per the germline V gene, CDR1 is SGHAT and CDR2 is FQNNGV. CDR3 DNA sequence: TGTGCCAGCAGCCGGCGGGGTTTCTACGAGCAGTACTTC. This translates into CASSRRGFYEQYF.

This chain joins TRBV28 and TRBJ1-5, with D unclear. V lost 8 bases, J lost 0 bases, and 11 bases lay in between. The CDR3 has 14 residues. In germline, CDR1 is MDHEN, CDR2 SYDVKM. The CDR3 spells CASHPGYSNQPQHF. The CDR3 DNA is TGTGCCAGCCACCCGGGGTATAGCAATCAGCCCCAGCATTTT.

The rearrangement links TRBV6-5 to TRBJ2-7, with 8 bases that match TRBD1. V lost 5 bases to trimming and J lost 3 bases; unmatched junction nucleotides: 9. Germline lookup yields CDR1 MNHEY and CDR2 SVGAGI. The CDR3 is 15 amino acids. The CDR3 DNA is TGTGCCAGCAGTCCGAAACAGGGGGAGTACTACGAGCAGTACTTC. It yields the protein CASSPKQGEYYEQYF.

The chain has TRBV7-9 and TRBJ2-3; TRBD2 might be the D (6 bases). The CDR3 length is 15 residues. V gave up 5 bases and J gave up 0 bases, with 12 bases separating them. Germline assignment: CDR1 SEHNR and CDR2 FQNEAQ (reference sequence). The CDR3 spells CASSAGLSSTDTQYF. The CDR3 nucleotides read TGTGCCAGCAGCGCGGGACTGTCTAGCACAGATACGCAGTATTTT.

The gene calls are TRBV12-3 or TRBV12-4 and TRBJ2-2; maybe TRBD2 (5 bases). The CDR3 loop spans 13 amino acids. V was cut by 11 bases and J by 3 bases, with 13 bases left in between. CDR3 bases: TGTGCCGACGGACTCTGGGACACCGGGGAGCTGTTTTTT. Its translation: CADGLWDTGELFF.